This T cell receptor beta chain was retrieved from a study of graft-versus-host responses after intestinal transplantation. Study as a whole: Grafts were multivisceral, liver-intestinal, or isolated intestinal.

Regarding this clone: Its antigen is unknown.

General observations from the study: Early post-transplant HvG declines were associated with peak circulating GvH clone levels. Graft-versus-host to host-versus-graft clonal ratios in allografts were high in patients with graft-donor T cell macrochimerism. Detection of GvH clones occurred in recipient marrow, and some had their first appearance in ileum or blood.

Clones were read by immunoSEQ multiplex PCR, and TCRdb kept only the in-frame ones, dropping some. The sample has roughly 46,000 clones; roughly 93% are singletons. The CDR3 sequence is 14 residues long. V was trimmed by 6 bases and J by 2 bases, leaving 11 bases between them. Germline-derived CDR1 and CDR2 are MNHNY and SVGAGI (reference sequence). The J gene is TRBJ2-4, the V gene TRBV6-6, with unresolved D. This material consisted of PBMCs, taken approximately 740 days after a first intestinal transplant, on the day of a second. This TCR derives from a human patient who received an intestinal transplant, so some T cells may come from the graft donor. The CDR3 nucleotides read TGTGCCAGCAGAGAACCCCGAACCAAAAACATTCAGTACTTC. The encoded protein is CASREPRTKNIQYF.